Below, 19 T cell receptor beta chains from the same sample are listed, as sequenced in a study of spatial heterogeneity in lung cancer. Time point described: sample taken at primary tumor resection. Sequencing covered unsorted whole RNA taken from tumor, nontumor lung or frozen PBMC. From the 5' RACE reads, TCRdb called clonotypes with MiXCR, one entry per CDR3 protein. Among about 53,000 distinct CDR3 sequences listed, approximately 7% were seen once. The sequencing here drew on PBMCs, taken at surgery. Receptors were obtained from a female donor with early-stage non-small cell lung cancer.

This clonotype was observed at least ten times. The CDR3 DNA reads TGTGCCTGGAGTGTACAGTACAACACCATATATTTT. Translated, it gives CAWSVQYNTIYF. V is TRBV30 and J is TRBJ1-3, with D unclear. The V gene's germline CDR1 is GTSNPN and CDR2 SVGIG (reference sequence). Deletions cut 0 bases from V and 7 bases from J, with 7 bases between. This CDR3 is 12 amino acids long. Full variable domain (outside the CDR3, taken from reference TRBV30 and TRBJ1-3): SQTIHQWPATLVQPVGSPLSLECTVEGTSNPNLYWYRQAAGRGLQLLFYSVGIGQISSEVPQNLSASRPQDRQFILSSKKLLLSDSGFYLCAWSVQYNTIYFGEGSWLTVV.

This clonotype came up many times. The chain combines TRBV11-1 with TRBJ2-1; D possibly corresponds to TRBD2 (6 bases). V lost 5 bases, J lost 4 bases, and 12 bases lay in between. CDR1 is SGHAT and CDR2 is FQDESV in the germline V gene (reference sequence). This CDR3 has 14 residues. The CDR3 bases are TGTGCCAGCAGCCCACAGGCGGGATACAATGAGCAGTTCTTC. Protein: CASSPQAGYNEQFF.

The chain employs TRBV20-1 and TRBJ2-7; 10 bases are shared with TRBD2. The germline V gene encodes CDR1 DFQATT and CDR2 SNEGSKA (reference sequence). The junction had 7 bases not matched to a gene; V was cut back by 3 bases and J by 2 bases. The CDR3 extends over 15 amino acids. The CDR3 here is CSASGGLALPYEQYF. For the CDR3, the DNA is TGCAGTGCTAGTGGGGGACTAGCGCTTCCCTACGAGCAGTACTTC.

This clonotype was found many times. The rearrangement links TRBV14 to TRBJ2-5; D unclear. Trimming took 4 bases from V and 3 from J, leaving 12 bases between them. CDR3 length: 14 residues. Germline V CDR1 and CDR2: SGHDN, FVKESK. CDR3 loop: CASSRREREETQYF. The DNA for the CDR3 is TGTGCCAGCAGCCGGCGAGAGCGCGAAGAGACCCAGTACTTC.

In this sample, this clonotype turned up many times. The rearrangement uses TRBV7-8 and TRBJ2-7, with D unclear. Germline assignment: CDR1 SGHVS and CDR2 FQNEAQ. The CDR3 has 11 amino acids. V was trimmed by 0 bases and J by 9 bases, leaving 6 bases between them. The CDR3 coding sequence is TGTGCCAGCAGCTTAGCGGCAGGGCAGTACTTC. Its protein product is CASSLAAGQYF.

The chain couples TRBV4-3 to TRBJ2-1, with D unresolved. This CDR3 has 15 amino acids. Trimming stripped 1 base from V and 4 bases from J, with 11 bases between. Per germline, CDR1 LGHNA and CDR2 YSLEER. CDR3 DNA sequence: TGCGCCAGCAGCCAAGGACACCCCGGATACAATGAGCAGTTCTTC. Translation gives CASSQGHPGYNEQFF.

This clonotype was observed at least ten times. As DNA, the CDR3 is TGTGCCAGCAGCTGGGGGTCGGCGTCCACTGAAGCTTTCTTT. The encoded protein is CASSWGSASTEAFF. This chain uses TRBV7-2 with TRBJ1-1; D is perhaps TRBD1 (5 bases). Germline V lookup: CDR1 SGHTA, CDR2 FQGNSA. Between the trimmed V and J ends, which lost 4 bases and 4 bases, there was a span of 13 bases. The CDR3 has 14 amino acids.

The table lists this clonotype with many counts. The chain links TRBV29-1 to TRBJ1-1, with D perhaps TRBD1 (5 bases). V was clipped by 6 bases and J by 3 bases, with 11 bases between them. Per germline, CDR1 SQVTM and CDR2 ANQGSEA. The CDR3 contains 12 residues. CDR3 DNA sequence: TGCAGCGTCCGGGACCCGGACACTGAAGCTTTCTTT. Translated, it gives CSVRDPDTEAFF.

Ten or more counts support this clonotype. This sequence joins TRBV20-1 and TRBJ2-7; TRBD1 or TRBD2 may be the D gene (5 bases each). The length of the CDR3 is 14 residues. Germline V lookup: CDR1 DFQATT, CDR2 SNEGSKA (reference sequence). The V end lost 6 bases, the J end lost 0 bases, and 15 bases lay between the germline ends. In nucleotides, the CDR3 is TGCAGTGCCATTACCGGGACGAGCTCCTACGAGCAGTACTTC. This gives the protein CSAITGTSSYEQYF.

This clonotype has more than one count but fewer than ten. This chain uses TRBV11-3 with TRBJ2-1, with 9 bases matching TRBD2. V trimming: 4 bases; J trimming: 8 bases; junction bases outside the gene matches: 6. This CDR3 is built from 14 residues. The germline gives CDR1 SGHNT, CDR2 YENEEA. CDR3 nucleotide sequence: TGTGCCAGCAGCTCGGGACTAGCTGTGGATGAGCAGTTCTTC. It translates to CASSSGLAVDEQFF. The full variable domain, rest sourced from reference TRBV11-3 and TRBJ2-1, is EAGVVQSPRYKIIEKKQPVAFWCNPISGHNTLYWYLQNLGQGPELLIRYENEEAVDDSQLPKDRFSAERLKGVDSTLKIQPAELGDSAVYLCASSSGLAVDEQFFGPGTRLTVL.

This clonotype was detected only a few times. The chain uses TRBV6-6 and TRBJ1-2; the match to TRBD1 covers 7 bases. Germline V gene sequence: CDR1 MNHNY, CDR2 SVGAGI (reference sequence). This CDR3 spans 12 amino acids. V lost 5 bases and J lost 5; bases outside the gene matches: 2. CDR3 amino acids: CASSPQGYGYTF. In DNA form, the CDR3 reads TGTGCCAGCAGTCCACAGGGGTATGGCTACACCTTC.

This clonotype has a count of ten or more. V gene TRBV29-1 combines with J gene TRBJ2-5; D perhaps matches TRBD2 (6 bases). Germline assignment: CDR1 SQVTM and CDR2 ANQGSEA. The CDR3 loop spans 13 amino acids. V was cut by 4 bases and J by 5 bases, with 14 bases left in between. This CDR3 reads CSVVATGVETQYF. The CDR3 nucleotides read TGCAGCGTTGTAGCGACGGGAGTGGAGACCCAGTACTTC.

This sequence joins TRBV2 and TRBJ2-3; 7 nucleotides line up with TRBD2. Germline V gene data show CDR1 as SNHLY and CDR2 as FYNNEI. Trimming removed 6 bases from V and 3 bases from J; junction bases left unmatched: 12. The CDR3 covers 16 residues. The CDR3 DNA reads TGTGCCAGCAGCCTAAACGGACTAGTCTTTACAGATACGCAGTATTTT. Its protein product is CASSLNGLVFTDTQYF.

The CDR3 DNA reads as TGTGCCAGCAGCTTCCCTCTAGCGCGGAGTAACAATGAGCAGTTCTTC. Its translation is CASSFPLARSNNEQFF. The chain combines TRBV7-9 with TRBJ2-1; D might be TRBD2 (6 bases). The CDR3 length is 16 residues. Trimming shortened V by 3 bases and J by 5 bases, and 17 bases separated the two germline ends. CDR1 SEHNR and CDR2 FQNEAQ come from the germline V gene (reference sequence).

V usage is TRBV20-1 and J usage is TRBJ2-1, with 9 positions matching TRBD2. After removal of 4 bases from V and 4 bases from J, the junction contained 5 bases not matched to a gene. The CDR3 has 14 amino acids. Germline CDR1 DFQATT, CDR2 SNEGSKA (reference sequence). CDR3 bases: TGCAGTGCTAAGCGGGGGGAAGTTTACAATGAGCAGTTCTTC. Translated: CSAKRGEVYNEQFF.

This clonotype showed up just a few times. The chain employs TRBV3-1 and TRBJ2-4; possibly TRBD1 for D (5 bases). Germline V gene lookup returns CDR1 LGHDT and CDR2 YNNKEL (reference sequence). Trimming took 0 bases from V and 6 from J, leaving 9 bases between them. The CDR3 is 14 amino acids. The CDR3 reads CASSQELTANIQYF. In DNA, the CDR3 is TGTGCCAGCAGCCAAGAACTGACAGCAAACATTCAGTACTTC.

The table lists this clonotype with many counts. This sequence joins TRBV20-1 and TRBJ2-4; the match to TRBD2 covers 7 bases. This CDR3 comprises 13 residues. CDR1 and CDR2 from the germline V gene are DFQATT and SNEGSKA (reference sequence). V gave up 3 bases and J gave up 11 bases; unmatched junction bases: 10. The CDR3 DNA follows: TGCAGTGCTAGTCCTGGGGGGGAGGCCGTTCAGTACTTC. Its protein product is CSASPGGEAVQYF.

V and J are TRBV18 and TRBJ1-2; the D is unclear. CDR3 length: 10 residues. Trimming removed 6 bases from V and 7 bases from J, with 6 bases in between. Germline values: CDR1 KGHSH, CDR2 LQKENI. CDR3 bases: TGTGCCAGCTCCTACCTTGGCTACACCTTC. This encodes CASSYLGYTF.

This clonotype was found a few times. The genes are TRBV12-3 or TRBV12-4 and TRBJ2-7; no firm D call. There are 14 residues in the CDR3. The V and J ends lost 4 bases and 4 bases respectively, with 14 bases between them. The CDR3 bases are TGTGCCAGCAGTTACCTTCTCGCCCCTTACGAGCAGTACTTC. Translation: CASSYLLAPYEQYF.